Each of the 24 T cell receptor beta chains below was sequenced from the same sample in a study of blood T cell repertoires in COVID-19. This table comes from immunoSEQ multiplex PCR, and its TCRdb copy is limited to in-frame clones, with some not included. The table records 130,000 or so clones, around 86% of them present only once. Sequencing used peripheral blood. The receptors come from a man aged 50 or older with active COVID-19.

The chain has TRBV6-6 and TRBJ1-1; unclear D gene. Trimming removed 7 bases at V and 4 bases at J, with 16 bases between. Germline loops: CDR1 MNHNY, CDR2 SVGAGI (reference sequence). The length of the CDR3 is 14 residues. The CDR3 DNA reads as TGTGCCAGCAAATCGAACTCTGGGAGCACTGAAGCTTTCTTT. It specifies CASKSNSGSTEAFF.

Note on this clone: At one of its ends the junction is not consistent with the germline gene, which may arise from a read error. The CDR3 region has the DNA TGCGCCCGCAGCGGGCCGGGGGGGACGAACACTGAAGCTTTCTTT. Protein: CARSGPGGTNTEAFF. The rearrangement joins TRBV5-1 to TRBJ1-1, with D tentatively TRBD1 (5 bases). The germline V gene has CDR1 SGHRS and CDR2 YFSETQ. The CDR3 spans 15 residues.

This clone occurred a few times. The CDR3 here is CASSSLGIWGPSASPLHF. CDR3 sequence (DNA): TGTGCCAGCAGCTCCCTGGGGATCTGGGGCCCCAGCGCATCACCCCTCCACTTT. The chain employs TRBV7-9 and TRBJ1-6; perhaps TRBD1 as D (5 bases). CDR1 and CDR2 (germline): SEHNR, FQNEAQ (reference sequence). This CDR3 is 18 amino acids long. Trimming pared 4 bases from V and 10 bases from J, leaving 26 bases between.

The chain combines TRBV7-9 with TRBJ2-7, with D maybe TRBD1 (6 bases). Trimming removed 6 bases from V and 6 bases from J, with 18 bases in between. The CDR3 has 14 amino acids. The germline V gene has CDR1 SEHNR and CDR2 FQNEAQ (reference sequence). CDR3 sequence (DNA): TGTGCCAGCAGTTCCTACCGGGACACCATCGAGCAGTACTTC. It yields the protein CASSSYRDTIEQYF.

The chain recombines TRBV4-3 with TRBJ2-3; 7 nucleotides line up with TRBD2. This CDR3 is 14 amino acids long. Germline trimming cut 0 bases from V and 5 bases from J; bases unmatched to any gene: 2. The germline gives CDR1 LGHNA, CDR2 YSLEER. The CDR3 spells CASSQEGRGDTQYF. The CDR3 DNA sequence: TGCGCCAGCAGCCAAGAGGGGAGGGGAGATACGCAGTATTTT.

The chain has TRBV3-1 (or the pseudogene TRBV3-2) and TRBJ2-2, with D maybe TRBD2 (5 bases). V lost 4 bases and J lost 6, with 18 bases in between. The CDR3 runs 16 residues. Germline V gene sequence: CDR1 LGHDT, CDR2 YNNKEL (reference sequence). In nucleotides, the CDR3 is TGTGCCAGCAGCCGACGCCAGAGGAGCGGCCCCGGGGAGCTGTTTTTT. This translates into CASSRRQRSGPGELFF.

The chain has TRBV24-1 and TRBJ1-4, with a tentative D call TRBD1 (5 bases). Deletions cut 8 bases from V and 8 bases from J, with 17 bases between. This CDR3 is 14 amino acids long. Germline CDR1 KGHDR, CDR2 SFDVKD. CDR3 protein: CATTPRGKEEKLFF. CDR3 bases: TGTGCCACCACCCCCCGGGGGAAGGAAGAAAAACTGTTTTTT.

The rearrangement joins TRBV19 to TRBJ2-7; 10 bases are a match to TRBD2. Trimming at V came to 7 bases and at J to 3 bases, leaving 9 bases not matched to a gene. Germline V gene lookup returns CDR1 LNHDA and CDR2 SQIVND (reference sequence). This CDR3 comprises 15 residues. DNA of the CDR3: TGTGCCAGTACCGATTCTAGCGGGGGTTTCTACGAGCAGTACTTC. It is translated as CASTDSSGGFYEQYF.

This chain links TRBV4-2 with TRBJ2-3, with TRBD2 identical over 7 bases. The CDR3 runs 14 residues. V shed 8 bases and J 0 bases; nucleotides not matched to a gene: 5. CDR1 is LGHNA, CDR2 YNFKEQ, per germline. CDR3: CASSGGVSTDTQYF. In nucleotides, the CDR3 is TGTGCCAGCTCTGGGGGGGTCAGCACAGATACGCAGTATTTT.

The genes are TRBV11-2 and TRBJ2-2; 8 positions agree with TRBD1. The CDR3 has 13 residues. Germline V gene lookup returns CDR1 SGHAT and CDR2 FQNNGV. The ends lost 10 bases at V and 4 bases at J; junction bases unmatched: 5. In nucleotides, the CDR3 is TGTGCCAATGGACAGGGAGGCACCGGGGAGCTGTTTTTT. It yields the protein CANGQGGTGELFF.

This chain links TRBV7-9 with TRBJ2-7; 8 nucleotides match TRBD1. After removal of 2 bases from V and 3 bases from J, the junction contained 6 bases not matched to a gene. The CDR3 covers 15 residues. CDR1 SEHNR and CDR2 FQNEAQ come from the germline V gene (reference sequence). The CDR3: CASSLRGTGVYEQYF. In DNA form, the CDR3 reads TGTGCCAGCAGCTTAAGAGGGACAGGTGTCTACGAGCAGTACTTC. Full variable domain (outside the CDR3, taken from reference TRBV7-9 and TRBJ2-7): DTGVSQNPRHKITKRGQNVTFRCDPISEHNRLYWYRQTLGQGPEFLTYFQNEAQLEKSRLLSDRFSAERPKGSFSTLEIQRTEQGDSAMYLCASSLRGTGVYEQYFGPGTRLTVT.

The CDR3 loop reads CASSYQLGTGTEAFF. In DNA, the CDR3 is TGTGCCAGCAGCTACCAACTAGGGACAGGGACTGAAGCTTTCTTT. This sequence joins TRBV7-2 and TRBJ1-1; 9 nucleotides align to TRBD1. This CDR3 comprises 15 residues. J was trimmed by 5 bases and V by 4 bases; bases with no gene match: 8. CDR1 SGHTA and CDR2 FQGNSA come from the germline V gene.

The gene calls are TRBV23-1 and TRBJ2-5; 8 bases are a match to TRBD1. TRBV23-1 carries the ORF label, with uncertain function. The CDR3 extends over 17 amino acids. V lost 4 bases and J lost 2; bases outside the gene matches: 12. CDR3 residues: CASSRPSSRGLQETQYF. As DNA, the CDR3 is TGCGCCAGCAGTCGACCAAGCTCCAGGGGGCTTCAAGAGACCCAGTACTTC.

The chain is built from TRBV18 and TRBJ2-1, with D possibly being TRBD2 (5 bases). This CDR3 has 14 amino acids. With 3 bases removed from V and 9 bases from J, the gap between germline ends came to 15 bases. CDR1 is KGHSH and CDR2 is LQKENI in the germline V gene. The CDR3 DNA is TGTGCCAGCTCACCTATGATGAGGGCAACTGAGCAGTTCTTC. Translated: CASSPMMRATEQFF. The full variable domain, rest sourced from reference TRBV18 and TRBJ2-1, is NAGVMQNPRHLVRRRGQEARLRCSPMKGHSHVYWYRQLPEEGLKFMVYLQKENIIDESGMPKERFSAEFPKEGPSILRIQQVVRGDSAAYFCASSPMMRATEQFFGPGTRLTVL.

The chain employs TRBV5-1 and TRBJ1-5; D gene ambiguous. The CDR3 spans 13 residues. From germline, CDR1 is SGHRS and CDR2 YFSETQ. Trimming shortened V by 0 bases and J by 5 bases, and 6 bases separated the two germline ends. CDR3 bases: TGCGCCAGCAGCTTGGACGGTTATCAGCCCCAGCATTTT. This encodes CASSLDGYQPQHF.

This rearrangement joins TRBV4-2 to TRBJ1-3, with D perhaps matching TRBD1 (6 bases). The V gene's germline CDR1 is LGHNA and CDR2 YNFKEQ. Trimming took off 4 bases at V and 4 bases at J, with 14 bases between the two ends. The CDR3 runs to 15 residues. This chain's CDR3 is CASSLESTGGNTIYF. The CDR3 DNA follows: TGTGCCAGCAGCCTGGAATCGACAGGCGGAAACACCATATATTTT.

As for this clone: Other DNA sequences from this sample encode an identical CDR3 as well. CDR3 coding DNA: TGTGCCAGCAGCTCTAGCACAGATACGCAGTATTTT. This sequence encodes CASSSSTDTQYF. This chain links TRBV11-2 with TRBJ2-3; no firm D call. The ends were cut back, 4 bases at V and 0 bases at J, with 2 bases in the middle. Germline CDR1 and CDR2: SGHAT and FQNNGV. This CDR3 spans 12 amino acids.

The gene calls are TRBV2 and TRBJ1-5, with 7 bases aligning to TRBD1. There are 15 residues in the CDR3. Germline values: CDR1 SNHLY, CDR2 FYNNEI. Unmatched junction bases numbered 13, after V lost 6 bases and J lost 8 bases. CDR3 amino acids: CASRAGTEAIKPQHF. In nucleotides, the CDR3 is TGTGCCAGCAGAGCCGGGACAGAAGCAATCAAGCCCCAGCATTTT.

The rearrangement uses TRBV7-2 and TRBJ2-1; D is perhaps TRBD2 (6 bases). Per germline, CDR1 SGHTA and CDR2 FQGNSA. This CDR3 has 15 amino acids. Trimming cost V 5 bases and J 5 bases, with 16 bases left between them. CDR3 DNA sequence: TGTGCCAGCAGCCGTCGCCAGGGAGGCGACAATGAGCAGTTCTTC. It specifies CASSRRQGGDNEQFF.

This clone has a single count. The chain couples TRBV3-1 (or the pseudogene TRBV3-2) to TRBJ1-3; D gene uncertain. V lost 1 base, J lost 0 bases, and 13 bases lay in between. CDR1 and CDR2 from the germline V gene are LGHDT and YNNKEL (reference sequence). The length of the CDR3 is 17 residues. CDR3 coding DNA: TGTGCCAGCAGCCAAGTTGGTTTTGGACTCTCTGGAAACACCATATATTTT. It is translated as CASSQVGFGLSGNTIYF.

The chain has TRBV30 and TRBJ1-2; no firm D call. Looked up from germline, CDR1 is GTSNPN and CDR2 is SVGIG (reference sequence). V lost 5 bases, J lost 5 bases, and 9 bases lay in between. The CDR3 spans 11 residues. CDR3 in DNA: TGTGCCTGGCAAGACGGGTATGGCTACACCTTC. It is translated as CAWQDGYGYTF.

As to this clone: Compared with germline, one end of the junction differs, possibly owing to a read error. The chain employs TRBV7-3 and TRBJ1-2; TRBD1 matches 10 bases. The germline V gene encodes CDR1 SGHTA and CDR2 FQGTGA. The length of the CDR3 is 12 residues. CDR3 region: CASSWTGGVPWW. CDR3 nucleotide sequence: TGTGCCAGCAGCTGGACAGGGGGAGTTCCTTGGTGG. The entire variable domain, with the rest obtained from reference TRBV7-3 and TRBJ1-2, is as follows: GAGVSQTPSNKVTEKGKYVELRCDPISGHTALYWYRQSLGQGPEFLIYFQGTGAADDSGLPNDRFFAVRPEGSVSTLKIQRTERGDSAVYLCASSWTGGVPWWGSGTRLTVV.

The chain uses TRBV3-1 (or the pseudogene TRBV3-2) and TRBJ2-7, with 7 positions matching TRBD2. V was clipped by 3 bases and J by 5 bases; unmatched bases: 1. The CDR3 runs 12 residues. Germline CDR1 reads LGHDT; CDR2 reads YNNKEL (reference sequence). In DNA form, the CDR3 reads TGTGCCAGCAGCCATGGGGGGGACGAGCAGTACTTC. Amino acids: CASSHGGDEQYF.

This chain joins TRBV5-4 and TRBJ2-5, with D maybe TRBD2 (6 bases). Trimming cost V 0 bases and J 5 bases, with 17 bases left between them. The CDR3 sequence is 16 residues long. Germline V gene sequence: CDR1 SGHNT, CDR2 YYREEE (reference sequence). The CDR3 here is CASSLGGGAWRETQYF. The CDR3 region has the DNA TGTGCCAGCAGCTTGGGCGGCGGGGCTTGGAGGGAGACCCAGTACTTC.